This T cell receptor (beta chain) was profiled in a study of cytomegalovirus exposure and HLA in healthy donors. The overall study: Sequencing of 150 million to 200 million T cells in an earlier analysis found around 120 million unique TCR beta sequences. An early release of data contained 75 million to 90 million unique TCRs, which came from HLA-typed donors.

The germline V gene encodes CDR1 SGHTA and CDR2 FQGTGA. V was trimmed by 1 base and J by 6 bases, leaving 16 bases between them. The CDR3 spans 16 residues. Overall study results and limits: With further analysis later on, most CMV-associated TCR beta chains appeared HLA-restricted. TCR beta sequences numbering fewer than 20,000 were associated with HLA alleles at 0.05 false discovery rate in a later analysis.

60 Vbeta and 13 Jbeta primers were used in PCR. The protocol was immunoSEQ multiplex PCR, while the TCRdb copy is restricted to in-frame clones and leaves out a portion. This table holds roughly 98,000 clones, less than 65% found once. This clone showed up just a few times. Antigen: not known. The V and J genes are TRBV7-3 and TRBJ1-5; D unclear. Material: PBMCs. This clonotype originated in a woman in her twenties or thirties in good health and CMV-seropositive. The CDR3 reads CASSLNVGIKFQPQHF. CDR3 DNA sequence: TGTGCCAGCAGCTTAAACGTGGGCATTAAGTTTCAGCCCCAGCATTTT.